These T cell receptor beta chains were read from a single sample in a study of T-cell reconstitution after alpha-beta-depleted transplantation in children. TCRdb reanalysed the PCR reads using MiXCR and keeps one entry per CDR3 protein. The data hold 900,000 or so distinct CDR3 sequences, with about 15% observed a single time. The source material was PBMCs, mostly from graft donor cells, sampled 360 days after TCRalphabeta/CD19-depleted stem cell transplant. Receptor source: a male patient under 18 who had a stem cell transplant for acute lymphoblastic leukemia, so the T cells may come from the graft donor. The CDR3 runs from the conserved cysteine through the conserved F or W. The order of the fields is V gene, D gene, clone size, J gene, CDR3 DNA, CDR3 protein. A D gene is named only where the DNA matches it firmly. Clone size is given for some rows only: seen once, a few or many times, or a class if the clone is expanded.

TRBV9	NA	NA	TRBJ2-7	TGTGCCATCCCAAACCGGTTTGCTTTC	CAIPNRFAF
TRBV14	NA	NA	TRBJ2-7	TGTGCCAGCAGCCAAGTAGTCGGGTCGGAGCAGTACTTC	CASSQVVGSEQYF
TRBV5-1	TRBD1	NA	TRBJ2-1	TGCGCCAGCAGCTTGGGTCGGACAGGGTGCAATGAGCAGTTCTTC	CASSLGRTGCNEQFF
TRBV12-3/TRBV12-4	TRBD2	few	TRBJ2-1	TGTGCCAGCAGTTCTAAAGCGGGAGTGACGGACAATGAGCAGTTCTTC	CASSSKAGVTDNEQFF
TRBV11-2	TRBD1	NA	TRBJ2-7	TGTGCCAGCAGCTTAGCTGATGACAGGGGCTACGAGCAGTACTTC	CASSLADDRGYEQYF
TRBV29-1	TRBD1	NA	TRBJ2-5	TGCAGCCTCACCCGGACAGGGGGAGAGACCCAGTACTTC	CSLTRTGGETQYF
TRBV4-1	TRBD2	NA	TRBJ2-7	TGCGCCAGCAGCCATCCCCGGACTAGCGGGAGGGGGCGCGAGCAGTACTTC	CASSHPRTSGRGREQYF
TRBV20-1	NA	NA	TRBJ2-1	TGCAGTGCTAGCGCTGTCGATGAGCAGTTCTTC	CSASAVDEQFF
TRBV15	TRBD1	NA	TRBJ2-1	TGTGCCACCGGGACAGTTAGTGTCAATGAGCAGTTCTTC	CATGTVSVNEQFF
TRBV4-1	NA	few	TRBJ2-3	TGCGCCAGCAGCCAAGAGGGGGGATATAGCACAGATACGCAGTATTTT	CASSQEGGYSTDTQYF
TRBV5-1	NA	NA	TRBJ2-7	TGCGCCAGCACGTCGGGAAGAAACTACGAGCAGTACTTC	CASTSGRNYEQYF
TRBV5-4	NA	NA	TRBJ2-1	TGTGCCAGCAGCTTGGGGGAGCACAATGAGCAGTTCTTC	CASSLGEHNEQFF
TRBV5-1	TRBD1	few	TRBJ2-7	TGCGCCAGCAGATTGGGACAGAACGAGCAGTACTTC	CASRLGQNEQYF
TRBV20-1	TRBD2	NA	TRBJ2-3	TGCAGTGCGGATGGACTAGCGCGGGGAAGCACAGATACGCAGTATTTT	CSADGLARGSTDTQYF
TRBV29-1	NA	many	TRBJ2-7	TGCAGCGTGGAGGTACAGGGTTACGAGCAGTACTTC	CSVEVQGYEQYF
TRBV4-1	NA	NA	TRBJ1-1	TGCGCCAGCAGCTCGATACGAAGGGTTGAAGCTTTCTTT	CASSSIRRVEAFF
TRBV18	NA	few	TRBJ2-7	TGTGCCAGCTCACCAGGGCAGGCCTCGGAGTACTTC	CASSPGQASEYF
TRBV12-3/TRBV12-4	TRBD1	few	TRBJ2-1	TGTGCCATCAGTTTAGCGAGTATAGTTCGACAGGGAGATAGCGATGAGCAGTTCTTC	CAISLASIVRQGDSDEQFF
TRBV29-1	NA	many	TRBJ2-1	TGCAGCGTTGAAGGGACGGGCCGACACAAACAGTTCTTC	CSVEGTGRHKQFF
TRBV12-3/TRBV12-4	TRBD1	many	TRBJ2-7	TGTGCCAGCAGTTTCGGGACAGGGGTCGAGCAGTACTTC	CASSFGTGVEQYF
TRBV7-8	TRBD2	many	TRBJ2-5	TGTGCCAGCAGCCCTCTAGCGGGAGCGGGCCAAGAGACCCAGTACTTC	CASSPLAGAGQETQYF
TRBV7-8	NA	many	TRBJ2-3	TGTGCCAGCAGCTTACCGGGGCCAGATACGCAGTATTTT	CASSLPGPDTQYF
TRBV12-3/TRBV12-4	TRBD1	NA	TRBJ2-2	TGTGCCAGCAGTCTCCAGACAGGGGACACCGGGGAGCTGTTTTTT	CASSLQTGDTGELFF
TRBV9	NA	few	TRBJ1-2	TGTGCCAGCAGCCCGGGGGGACCCTTAAGACAGGTTAACTATGGCTACACCTTC	CASSPGGPLRQVNYGYTF
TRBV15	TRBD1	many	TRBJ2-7	TGTGCCACCAGCAGAGGGGACAGGGAAGTGGGCGAGCAGTACTTC	CATSRGDREVGEQYF
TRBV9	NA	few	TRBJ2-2	TGTGCCAGCAGCGTAGCCGGGAAGAACACCGGGGAGCTGTTTTTT	CASSVAGKNTGELFF
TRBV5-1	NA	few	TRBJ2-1	TGCGCCAGCAGCCAGCGTTTTAGGAACTACAATGAGCAGTTCTTC	CASSQRFRNYNEQFF
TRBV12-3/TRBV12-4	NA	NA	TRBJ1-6	TGTGCCAGCAGTTTAGGGGCGGCAGGCCCACCCCTCCACTTT	CASSLGAAGPPLHF
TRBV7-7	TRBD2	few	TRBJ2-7	TGTGCCAGCAGCATCGGGACTAGCTCCTACGAGCAGTACTTC	CASSIGTSSYEQYF
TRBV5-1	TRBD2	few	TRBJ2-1	TGCGCCAGCAACGGGGGAGGGCCAGGTCGTGAGCAGTTCTTC	CASNGGGPGREQFF
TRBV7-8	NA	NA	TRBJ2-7	TGTGCCAGCAGCTCCCGGGTCGTCTCCTACGAGCAGTACTTC	CASSSRVVSYEQYF
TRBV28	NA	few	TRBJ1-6	TGTGCCAGCACCCCGGGCAGTAGCTCCTATAATTCACCCCTCCACTTT	CASTPGSSSYNSPLHF
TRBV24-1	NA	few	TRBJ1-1	TGTGCCACCAGGTCGGCAGCGAACACTGAAGCTTTCTTT	CATRSAANTEAFF
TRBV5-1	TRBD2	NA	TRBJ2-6	TGCGCCAGCAGAGCCGGACTAGCGGGAGCTGGGGCCAACGTCCTGACTTTC	CASRAGLAGAGANVLTF
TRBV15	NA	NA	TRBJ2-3	TGTGCCACCAGCAGAGATTTGGCAGGGAGCACAGATACGCAGTATTTT	CATSRDLAGSTDTQYF
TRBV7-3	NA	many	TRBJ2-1	TGTGCCAGCAGTTTAATGAGCGGGTCCTACAATGAGCAGTTCTTC	CASSLMSGSYNEQFF
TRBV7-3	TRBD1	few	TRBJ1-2	TGTGCCAGCAGCTCGATTACAGGGGCCTCCCTGCTTTATGGCTACACCTTC	CASSSITGASLLYGYTF
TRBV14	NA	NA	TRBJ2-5	TGTGCCAGCAGCCAAGGCTCTAGATCCCAGTACTTC	CASSQGSRSQYF
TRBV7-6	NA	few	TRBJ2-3	TGTGCCAGCAGCTCTAGGGCGTTGGATACGCAGTATTTT	CASSSRALDTQYF
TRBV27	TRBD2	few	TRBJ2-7	TGTGCCAGCAGTTTATCGGGACTAGCGAAAGCCTACGAGCAGTACTTC	CASSLSGLAKAYEQYF
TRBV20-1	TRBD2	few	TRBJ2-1	TGCAGTGCTGGACCCGGACTAGCGGGGGGCAATGAGCAGTTCTTC	CSAGPGLAGGNEQFF
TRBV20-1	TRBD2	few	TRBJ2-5	TGCAGTGCTAGGGCGCGGGAGTTAAAGACCCAGTACTTC	CSARARELKTQYF
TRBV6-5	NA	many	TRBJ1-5	TGTGCCAGCAGTTACGGACGAGGGGGATGGAGCAATCAGCCCCAGCATTTT	CASSYGRGGWSNQPQHF
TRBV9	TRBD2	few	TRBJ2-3	TGTGCCAGCAGCTCCCGGACTAGCGGACTCACAGATACGCAGTATTTT	CASSSRTSGLTDTQYF
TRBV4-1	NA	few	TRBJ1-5	TGCGCCAGCAGCCAAGGCAGGGGCCTTAGCAATCAGCCCCAGCATTTT	CASSQGRGLSNQPQHF